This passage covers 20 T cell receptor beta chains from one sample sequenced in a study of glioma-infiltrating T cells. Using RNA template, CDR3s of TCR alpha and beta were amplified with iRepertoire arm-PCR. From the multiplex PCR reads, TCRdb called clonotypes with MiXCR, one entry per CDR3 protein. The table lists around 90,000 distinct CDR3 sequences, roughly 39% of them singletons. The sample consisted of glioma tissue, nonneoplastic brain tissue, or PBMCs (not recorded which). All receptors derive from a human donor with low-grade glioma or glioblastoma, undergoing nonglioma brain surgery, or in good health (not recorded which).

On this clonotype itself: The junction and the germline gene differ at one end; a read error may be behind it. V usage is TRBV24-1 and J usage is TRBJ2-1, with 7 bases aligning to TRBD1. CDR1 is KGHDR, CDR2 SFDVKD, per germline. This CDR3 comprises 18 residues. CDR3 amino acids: CATSDPQPGRGGYNEQLF. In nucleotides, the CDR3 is TGTGCCACCAGTGATCCCCAACCGGGGAGAGGGGGCTACAATGAGCAGCTCTTC.

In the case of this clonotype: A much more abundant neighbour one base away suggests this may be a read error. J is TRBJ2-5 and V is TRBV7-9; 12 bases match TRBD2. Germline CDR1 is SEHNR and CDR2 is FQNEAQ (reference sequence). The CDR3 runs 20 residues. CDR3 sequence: CGSSATSGRPPPPLQETQYF. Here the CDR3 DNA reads TGTGGCAGCAGCGCGACTAGCGGGAGACCCCCACCCCCTCTACAAGAGACCCAGTACTTC.

The CDR3 nucleotides are TGTGCCAGCCAACTCAGGCAGCGGAACGCCAGGGAGCTGTTTTTT. Residues: CASQLRQRNARELFF. The genes are TRBV19 and TRBJ2-2; a weak D match, TRBD2 (5 bases). Trimming left V 9 bases short and J 9 bases short, with 23 bases between. The CDR3 length is 15 residues. Germline V lookup: CDR1 LNHDA, CDR2 SQIVND (reference sequence). The whole variable domain, remainder taken from reference TRBV19 and TRBJ2-2, is DGGITQSPKYLFRKEGQNVTLSCEQNLNHDAMYWYRQDPGQGLRLIYYSQIVNDFQKGDIAEGYSVSREKKESFPLTVTSAQKNPTAFYLCASQLRQRNARELFFGEGSRLTVL.

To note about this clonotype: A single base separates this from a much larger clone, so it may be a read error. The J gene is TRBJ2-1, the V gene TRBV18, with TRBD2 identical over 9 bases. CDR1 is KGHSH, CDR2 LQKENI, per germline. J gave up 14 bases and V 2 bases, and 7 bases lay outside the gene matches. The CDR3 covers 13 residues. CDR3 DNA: TGTGCCAGCTCACCAGTGGCGGGGGGGCATAAGTTCTTC. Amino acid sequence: CASSPVAGGHKFF.

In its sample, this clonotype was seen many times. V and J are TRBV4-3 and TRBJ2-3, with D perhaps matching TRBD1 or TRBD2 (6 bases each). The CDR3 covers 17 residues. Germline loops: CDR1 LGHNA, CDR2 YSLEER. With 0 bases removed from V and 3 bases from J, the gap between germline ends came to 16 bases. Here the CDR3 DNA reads TGCGCCAGCAGCCAAGAATACAGCGGAGGGGGAACAGATACGCAGTATTTT. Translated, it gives CASSQEYSGGGTDTQYF.

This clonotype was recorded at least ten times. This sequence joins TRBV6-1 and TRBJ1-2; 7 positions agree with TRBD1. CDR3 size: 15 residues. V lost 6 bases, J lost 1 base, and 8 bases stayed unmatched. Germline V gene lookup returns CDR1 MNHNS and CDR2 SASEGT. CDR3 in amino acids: CASSSQGLSNYGYTF. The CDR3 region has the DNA TGTGCCAGCAGCTCACAGGGGTTGAGTAACTATGGCTACACCTTC.

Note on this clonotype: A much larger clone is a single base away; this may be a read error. CDR3 protein: CAIRIQGSGANALTF. The CDR3 nucleotides read TGTGCCATCAGGATACAGGGCTCTGGGGCCAACGCCCTGACTTTC. J is TRBJ2-6 and V is TRBV10-3; D might be TRBD1 (6 bases). Germline V gene sequence: CDR1 ENHRY, CDR2 SYGVKD. This CDR3 has 15 residues.

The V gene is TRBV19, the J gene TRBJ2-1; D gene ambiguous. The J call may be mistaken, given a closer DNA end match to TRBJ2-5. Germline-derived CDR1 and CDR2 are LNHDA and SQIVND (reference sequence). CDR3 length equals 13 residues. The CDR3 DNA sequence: TGTGCCAGTAGTATCGCCGAAATTGAGACCCAGTACTTC. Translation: CASSIAEIETQYF.

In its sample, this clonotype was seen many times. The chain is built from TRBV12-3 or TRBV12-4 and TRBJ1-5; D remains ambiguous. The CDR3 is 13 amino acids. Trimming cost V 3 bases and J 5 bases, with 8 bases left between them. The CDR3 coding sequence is TGTGCCAGCAGTTTTCAGGTTCATCAGCCCCAGCATTTT. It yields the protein CASSFQVHQPQHF.

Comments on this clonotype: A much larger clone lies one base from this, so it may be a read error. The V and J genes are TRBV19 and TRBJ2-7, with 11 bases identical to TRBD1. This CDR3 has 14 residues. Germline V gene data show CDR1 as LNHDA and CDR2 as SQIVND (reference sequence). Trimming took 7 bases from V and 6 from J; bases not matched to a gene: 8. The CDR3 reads CASTPGQGVSEQYF. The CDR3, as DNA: TGTGCCAGTACCCCGGGACAGGGGGTTTCCGAGCAGTACTTC. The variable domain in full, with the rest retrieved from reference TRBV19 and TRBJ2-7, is DGGITQSPKYLFRKEGQNVTLSCEQNLNHDAMYWYRQDPGQGLRLIYYSQIVNDFQKGDIAEGYSVSREKKESFPLTVTSAQKNPTAFYLCASTPGQGVSEQYFGPGTRLTVT.

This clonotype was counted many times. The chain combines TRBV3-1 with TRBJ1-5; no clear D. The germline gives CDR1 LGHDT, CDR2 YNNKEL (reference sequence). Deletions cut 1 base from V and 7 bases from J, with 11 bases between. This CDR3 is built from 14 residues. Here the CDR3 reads CASSQGLRNQPQHF. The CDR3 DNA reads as TGTGCCAGCAGCCAAGGGCTCAGGAACCAGCCCCAGCATTTT.

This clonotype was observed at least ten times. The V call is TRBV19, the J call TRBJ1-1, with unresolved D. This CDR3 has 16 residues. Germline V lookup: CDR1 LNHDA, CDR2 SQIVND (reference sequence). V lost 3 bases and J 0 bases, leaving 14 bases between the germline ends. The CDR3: CASSIIRQPMNTEAFF. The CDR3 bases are TGTGCCAGTAGTATCATACGGCAACCAATGAACACTGAAGCTTTCTTT.

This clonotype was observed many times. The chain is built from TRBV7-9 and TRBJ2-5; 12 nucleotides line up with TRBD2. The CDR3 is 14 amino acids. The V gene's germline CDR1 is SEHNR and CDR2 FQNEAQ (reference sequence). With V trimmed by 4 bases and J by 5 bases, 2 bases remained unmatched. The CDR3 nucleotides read TGTGCCAGCAGCTCTAGCGGGAGGGATGAGACCCAGTACTTC. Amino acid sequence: CASSSSGRDETQYF.

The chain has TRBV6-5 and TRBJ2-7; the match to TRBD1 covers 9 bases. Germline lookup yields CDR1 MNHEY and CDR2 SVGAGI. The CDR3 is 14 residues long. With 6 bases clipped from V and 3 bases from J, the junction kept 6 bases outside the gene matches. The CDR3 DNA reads TGTGCCAGCAGGGCAGGACAGGGGTGCTACGAGCAGTACTTC. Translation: CASRAGQGCYEQYF.

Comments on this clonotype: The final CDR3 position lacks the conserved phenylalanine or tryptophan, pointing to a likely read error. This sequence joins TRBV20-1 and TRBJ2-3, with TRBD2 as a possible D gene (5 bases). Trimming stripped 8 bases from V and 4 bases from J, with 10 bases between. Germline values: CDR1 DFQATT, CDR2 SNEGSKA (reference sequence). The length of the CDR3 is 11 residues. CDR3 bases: TGCAGTACGGGATCAGCAGATACGCAGTATTAT. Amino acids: CSTGSADTQYY.

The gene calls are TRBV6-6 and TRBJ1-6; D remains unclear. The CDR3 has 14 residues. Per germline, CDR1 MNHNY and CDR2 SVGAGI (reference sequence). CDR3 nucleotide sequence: TGTACCAACAGTTACGTGACGGAAAATTCACCCCTCCACTTT. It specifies CTNSYVTENSPLHF.

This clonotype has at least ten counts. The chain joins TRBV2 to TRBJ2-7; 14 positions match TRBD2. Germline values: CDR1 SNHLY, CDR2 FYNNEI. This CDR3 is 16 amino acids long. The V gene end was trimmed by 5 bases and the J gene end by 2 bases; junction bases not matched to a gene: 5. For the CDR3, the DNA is TGTGCCAGCAGTCCGGGACTAGCGGGGGTCGCCTACGAGCAGTACTTC. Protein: CASSPGLAGVAYEQYF. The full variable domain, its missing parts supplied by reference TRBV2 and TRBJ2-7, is EPEVTQTPSHQVTQMGQEVILRCVPISNHLYFYWYRQILGQKVEFLVSFYNNEISEKSEIFDDQFSVERPDGSNFTLKIRSTKLEDSAMYFCASSPGLAGVAYEQYFGPGTRLTVT.

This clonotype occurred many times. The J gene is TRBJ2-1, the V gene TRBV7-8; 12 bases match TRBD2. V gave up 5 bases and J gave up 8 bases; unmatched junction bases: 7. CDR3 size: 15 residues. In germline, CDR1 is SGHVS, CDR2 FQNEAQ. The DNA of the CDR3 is TGTGCCAGCAGCAGACTAGCGGGAGTAAGGGATGAGCAGTTCTTC. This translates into CASSRLAGVRDEQFF.

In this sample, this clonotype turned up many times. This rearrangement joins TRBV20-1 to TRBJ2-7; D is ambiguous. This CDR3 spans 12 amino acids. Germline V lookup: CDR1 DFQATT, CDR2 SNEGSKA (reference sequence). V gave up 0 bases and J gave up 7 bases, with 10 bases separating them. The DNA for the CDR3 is TGCAGTGCTAGAGACGAGACCCGGGAGCAGTACTTC. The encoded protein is CSARDETREQYF.

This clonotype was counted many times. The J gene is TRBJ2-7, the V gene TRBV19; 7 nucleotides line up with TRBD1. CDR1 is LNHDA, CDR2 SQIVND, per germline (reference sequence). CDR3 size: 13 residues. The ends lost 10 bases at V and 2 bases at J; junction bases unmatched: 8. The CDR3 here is CATEGQAPYEQYF. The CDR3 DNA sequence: TGTGCCACCGAAGGACAGGCCCCCTACGAGCAGTACTTC.